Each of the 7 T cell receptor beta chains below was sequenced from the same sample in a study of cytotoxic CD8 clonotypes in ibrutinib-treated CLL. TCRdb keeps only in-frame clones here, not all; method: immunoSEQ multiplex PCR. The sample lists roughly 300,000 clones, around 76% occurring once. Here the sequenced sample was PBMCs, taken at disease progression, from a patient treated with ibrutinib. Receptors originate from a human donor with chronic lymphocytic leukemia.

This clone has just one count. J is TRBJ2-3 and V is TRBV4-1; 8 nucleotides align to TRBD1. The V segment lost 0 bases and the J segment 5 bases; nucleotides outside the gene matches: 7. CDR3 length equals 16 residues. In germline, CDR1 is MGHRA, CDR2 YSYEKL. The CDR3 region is CASSQDWQGAGDTQYF. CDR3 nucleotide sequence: TGCGCCAGCAGCCAAGATTGGCAGGGGGCTGGAGATACGCAGTATTTT.

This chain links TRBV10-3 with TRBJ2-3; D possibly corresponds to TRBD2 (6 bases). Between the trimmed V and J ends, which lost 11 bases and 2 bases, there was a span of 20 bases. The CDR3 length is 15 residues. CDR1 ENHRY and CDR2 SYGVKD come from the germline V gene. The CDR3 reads CAAMPGETPTDTQYF. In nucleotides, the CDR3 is TGTGCCGCCATGCCGGGAGAAACCCCCACAGATACGCAGTATTTT.

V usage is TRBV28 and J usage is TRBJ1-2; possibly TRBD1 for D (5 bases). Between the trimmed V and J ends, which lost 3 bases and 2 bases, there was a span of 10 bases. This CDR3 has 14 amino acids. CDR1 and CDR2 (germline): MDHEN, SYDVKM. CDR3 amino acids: CASSLTVLNYGYTF. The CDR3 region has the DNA TGTGCCAGCAGTTTGACAGTTTTAAACTATGGCTACACCTTC.

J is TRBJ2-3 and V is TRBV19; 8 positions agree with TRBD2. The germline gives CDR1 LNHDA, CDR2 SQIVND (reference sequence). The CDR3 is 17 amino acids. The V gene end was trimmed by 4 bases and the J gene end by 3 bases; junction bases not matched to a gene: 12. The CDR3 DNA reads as TGTGCCAGTAGTACGTACGGGAGGGCCCGAGGTACAGATACGCAGTATTTT. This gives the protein CASSTYGRARGTDTQYF.

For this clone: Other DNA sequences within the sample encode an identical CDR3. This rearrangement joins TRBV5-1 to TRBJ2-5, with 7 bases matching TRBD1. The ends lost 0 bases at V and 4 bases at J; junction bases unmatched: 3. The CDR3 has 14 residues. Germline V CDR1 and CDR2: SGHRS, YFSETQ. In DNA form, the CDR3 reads TGCGCCAGCAGCTTGGGAAGGGGGCGAGAGACCCAGTACTTC. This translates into CASSLGRGRETQYF.

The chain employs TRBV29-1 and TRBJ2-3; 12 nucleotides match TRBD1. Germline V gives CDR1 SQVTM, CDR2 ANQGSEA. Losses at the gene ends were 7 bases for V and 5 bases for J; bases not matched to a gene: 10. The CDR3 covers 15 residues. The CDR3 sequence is CSATPGTGGRDTQYF. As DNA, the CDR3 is TGCAGCGCAACGCCGGGGACAGGGGGCAGAGATACGCAGTATTTT.

CDR3 in DNA: TGCGCCAGCAGCTTGTCTCGCCTGGCGACCCAGTACTTC. Its translation is CASSLSRLATQYF. V and J are TRBV5-1 and TRBJ2-5; the D is unclear. Germline V gene sequence: CDR1 SGHRS, CDR2 YFSETQ. The germline V and J ends were trimmed by 1 base and 7 bases, with 11 bases remaining between them. The CDR3 sequence is 13 residues long.